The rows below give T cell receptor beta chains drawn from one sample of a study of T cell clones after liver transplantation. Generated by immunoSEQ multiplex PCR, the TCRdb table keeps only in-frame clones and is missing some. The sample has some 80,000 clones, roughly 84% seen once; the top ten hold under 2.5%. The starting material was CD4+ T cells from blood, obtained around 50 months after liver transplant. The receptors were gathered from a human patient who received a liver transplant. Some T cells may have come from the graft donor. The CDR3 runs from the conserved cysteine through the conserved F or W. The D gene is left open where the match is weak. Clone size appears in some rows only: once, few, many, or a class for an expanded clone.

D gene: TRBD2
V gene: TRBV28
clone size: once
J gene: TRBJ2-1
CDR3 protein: CASSSHFSGSSYNEQFF
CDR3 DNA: TGTGCCAGCAGTTCCCATTTTAGCGGGAGCTCCTACAATGAGCAGTTCTTC

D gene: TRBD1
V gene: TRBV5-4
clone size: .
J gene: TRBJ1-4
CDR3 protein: CASSSDRGGGNEKLFF
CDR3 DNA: TGTGCCAGCAGCTCTGACAGGGGCGGAGGGAATGAAAAACTGTTTTTT

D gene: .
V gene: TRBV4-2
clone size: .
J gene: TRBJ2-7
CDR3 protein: CASSRDRGDPSYEQYF
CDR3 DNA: TGTGCCAGCAGCCGGGACCGGGGTGATCCTTCCTACGAGCAGTACTTC

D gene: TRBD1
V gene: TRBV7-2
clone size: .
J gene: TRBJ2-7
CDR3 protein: CASSLDTGGSREQYF
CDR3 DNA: TGTGCCAGCAGCTTAGATACAGGGGGATCGCGCGAGCAGTACTTC

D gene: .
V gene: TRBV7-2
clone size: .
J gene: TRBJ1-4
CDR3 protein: CASSSPTGRQFEKLFF
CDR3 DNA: TGTGCCAGCAGCTCACCTACAGGGAGGCAGTTTGAAAAACTGTTTTTT

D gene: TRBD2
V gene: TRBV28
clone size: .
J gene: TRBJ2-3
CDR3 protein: CASSLGSTSGRSTDTQYF
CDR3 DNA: TGTGCCAGCAGTTTAGGGTCGACTAGCGGGAGAAGCACAGATACGCAGTATTTT

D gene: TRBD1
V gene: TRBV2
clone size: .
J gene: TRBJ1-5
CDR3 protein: CASRTTGGNQPQHF
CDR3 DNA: TGTGCCAGCAGGACCACAGGGGGCAATCAGCCCCAGCATTTT

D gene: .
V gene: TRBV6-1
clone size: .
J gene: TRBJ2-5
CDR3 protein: CASSEAVGRSQETQYF
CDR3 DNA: TGTGCCAGCAGTGAAGCAGTAGGGAGAAGCCAAGAGACCCAGTACTTC

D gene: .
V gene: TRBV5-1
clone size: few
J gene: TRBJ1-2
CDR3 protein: CASNLSISNYGYTF
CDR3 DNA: TGCGCCAGCAACCTGAGCATCTCGAACTATGGCTACACCTTC

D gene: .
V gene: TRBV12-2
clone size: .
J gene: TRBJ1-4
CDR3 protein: CASRLANSRDRVCEKLFF
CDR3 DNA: TGTGCAAGTCGCTTAGCGAACTCAAGGGACAGGGTATGCGAAAAACTGTTTTTT

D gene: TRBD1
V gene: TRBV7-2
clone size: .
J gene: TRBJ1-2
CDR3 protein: CASSSQGASYGYTF
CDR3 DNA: TGTGCCAGCAGCTCGCAGGGGGCTAGCTATGGCTACACCTTC

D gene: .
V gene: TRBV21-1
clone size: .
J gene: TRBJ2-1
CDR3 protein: CASSPRFGPDNEQFF
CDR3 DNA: TGTGCCAGCAGCCCCCGTTTCGGGCCGGACAATGAGCAGTTCTTC

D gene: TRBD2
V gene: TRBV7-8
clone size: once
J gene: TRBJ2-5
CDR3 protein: CASSLGIRPGLAGESETQYF
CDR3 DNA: TGTGCCAGCAGCTTAGGGATCCGTCCGGGACTAGCGGGAGAGAGTGAGACCCAGTACTTC

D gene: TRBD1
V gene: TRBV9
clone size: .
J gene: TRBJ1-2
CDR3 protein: CASSVAGGNGYTF
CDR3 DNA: TGTGCCAGCAGCGTAGCAGGGGGTAATGGCTACACCTTC

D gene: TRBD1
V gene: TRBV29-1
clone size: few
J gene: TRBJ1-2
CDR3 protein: CSVEVYRGGDGYTF
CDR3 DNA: TGCAGCGTTGAGGTTTACAGGGGCGGGGATGGCTACACCTTC

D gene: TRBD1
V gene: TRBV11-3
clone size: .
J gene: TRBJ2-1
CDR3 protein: CASSRGQDNEQFF
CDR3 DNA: TGTGCCAGCAGCCGCGGACAGGACAATGAGCAGTTCTTC

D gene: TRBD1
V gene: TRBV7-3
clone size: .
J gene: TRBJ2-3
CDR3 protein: CASSLLTGGDTQYF
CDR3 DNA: TGTGCCAGCAGCCTTCTGACAGGGGGAGATACGCAGTATTTT

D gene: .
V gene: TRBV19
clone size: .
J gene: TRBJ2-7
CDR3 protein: CASSIDLPGARYEQYF
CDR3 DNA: TGTGCCAGTAGTATAGATCTACCGGGGGCAAGGTACGAGCAGTACTTC

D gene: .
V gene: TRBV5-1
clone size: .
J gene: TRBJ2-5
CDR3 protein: CASSLQRETQYF
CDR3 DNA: TGCGCCAGCAGCTTACAGCGGGAGACCCAGTACTTC

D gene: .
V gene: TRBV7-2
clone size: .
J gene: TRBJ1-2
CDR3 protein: CASSLVGGYNYGYTF
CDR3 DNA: TGTGCCAGCAGCTTAGTCGGGGGTTACAACTATGGCTACACCTTC

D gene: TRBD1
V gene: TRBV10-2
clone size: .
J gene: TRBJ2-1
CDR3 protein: CASKTIDRGGDNEQFF
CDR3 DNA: TGCGCCAGCAAAACTATTGACAGGGGGGGGGACAATGAGCAGTTCTTC

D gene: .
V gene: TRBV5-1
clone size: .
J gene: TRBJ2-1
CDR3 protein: CASSGFSYNEQFF
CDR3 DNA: TGCGCCAGCAGTGGATTCTCCTACAATGAGCAGTTCTTC